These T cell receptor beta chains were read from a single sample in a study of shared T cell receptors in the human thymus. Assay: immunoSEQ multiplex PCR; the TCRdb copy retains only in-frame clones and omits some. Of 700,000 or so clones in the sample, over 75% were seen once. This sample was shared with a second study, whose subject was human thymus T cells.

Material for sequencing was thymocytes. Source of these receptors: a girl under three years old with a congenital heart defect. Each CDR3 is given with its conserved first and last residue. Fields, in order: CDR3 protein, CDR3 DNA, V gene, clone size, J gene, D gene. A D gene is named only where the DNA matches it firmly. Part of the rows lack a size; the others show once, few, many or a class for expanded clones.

CDR3 protein: CASSFLNTLRQTNNEQFF; CDR3 DNA: TGTGCCAGCAGTTTTTTGAACACTCTGAGGCAGACTAACAATGAGCAGTTCTTC; V gene: TRBV27; clone size: few; J gene: TRBJ2-1; D gene: .
CDR3 protein: CASSRHVGGQGVDGYTF; CDR3 DNA: TGTGCCAGCAGCCGGCATGTAGGGGGACAGGGGGTTGATGGCTACACCTTC; V gene: TRBV7-2; clone size: once; J gene: TRBJ1-2; D gene: TRBD1
CDR3 protein: CASSQRRRGARIYNEQFF; CDR3 DNA: TGTGCCAGCAGCCAACGTAGGCGGGGGGCCCGAATATATAATGAGCAGTTCTTC; V gene: TRBV5-4; clone size: .; J gene: TRBJ2-1; D gene: TRBD2
CDR3 protein: CASSLWSSRGPEAFF; CDR3 DNA: TGTGCCAGCAGCTTGTGGTCCAGCAGAGGCCCTGAAGCTTTCTTT; V gene: TRBV5-6; clone size: .; J gene: TRBJ1-1; D gene: .
CDR3 protein: CASSHIGGRYEQYF; CDR3 DNA: TGTGCCAGCAGCCATATAGGGGGCAGGTACGAGCAGTACTTC; V gene: TRBV7-9; clone size: .; J gene: TRBJ2-7; D gene: TRBD1
CDR3 protein: CATSRDPGATDTLNTEAFF; CDR3 DNA: TGTGCCACCAGCAGAGATCCTGGTGCAACCGACACACTGAACACTGAAGCTTTCTTT; V gene: TRBV15; clone size: once; J gene: TRBJ1-1; D gene: .
CDR3 protein: CASSQVLQTGQPQHF; CDR3 DNA: TGCGCCAGCAGCCAAGTTCTACAGACCGGTCAGCCCCAGCATTTT; V gene: TRBV4-1; clone size: .; J gene: TRBJ1-5; D gene: .
CDR3 protein: CASSQDWSGDSSNQPQHF; CDR3 DNA: TGCGCCAGCAGCCAAGATTGGTCAGGGGACAGTAGCAATCAGCCCCAGCATTTT; V gene: TRBV4-3; clone size: .; J gene: TRBJ1-5; D gene: TRBD1
CDR3 protein: CASGLPLRGGTF; CDR3 DNA: TGTGCTAGTGGTTTGCCACTCCGAGGGGGCACCTTC; V gene: TRBV12-5; clone size: .; J gene: TRBJ1-2; D gene: .
CDR3 protein: CASSLCGGSPNQPQHF; CDR3 DNA: TGTGCCAGCAGTTTATGCGGGGGTAGTCCCAATCAGCCCCAGCATTTT; V gene: TRBV28; clone size: .; J gene: TRBJ1-5; D gene: .
CDR3 protein: CASSQGVQAFSGNTIYF; CDR3 DNA: TGCGCCAGCAGCCAAGGAGTACAGGCCTTCTCTGGAAACACCATATATTTT; V gene: TRBV4-1; clone size: .; J gene: TRBJ1-3; D gene: .
CDR3 protein: CASSECRSGYTF; CDR3 DNA: TGTGCCAGCAGTGAATGTCGGAGTGGCTACACCTTC; V gene: TRBV2; clone size: .; J gene: TRBJ1-2; D gene: .
CDR3 protein: CASSQGQGAAQPQHF; CDR3 DNA: TGCGCCAGCAGCCAAGGGCAGGGGGCGGCTCAGCCCCAGCATTTT; V gene: TRBV4-1; clone size: .; J gene: TRBJ1-5; D gene: TRBD1
CDR3 protein: CASSSLTKHSTNEKLFF; CDR3 DNA: TGTGCCAGCAGCTCCCTAACTAAACACTCAACTAATGAAAAACTGTTTTTT; V gene: TRBV7-2; clone size: once; J gene: TRBJ1-4; D gene: .
CDR3 protein: CASSQEGGEGRREQYF; CDR3 DNA: TGCGCCAGCAGCCAAGAGGGGGGGGAGGGCCGTCGCGAGCAGTACTTC; V gene: TRBV4-1; clone size: .; J gene: TRBJ2-7; D gene: TRBD2
CDR3 protein: CASSSGTGDSNVLTF; CDR3 DNA: TGTGCCAGCAGTTCCGGGACAGGGGACTCCAACGTCCTGACTTTC; V gene: TRBV6-6; clone size: once; J gene: TRBJ2-6; D gene: TRBD1
CDR3 protein: CASSFSQRGAEAFF; CDR3 DNA: TGTGCCAGCAGTTTCTCCCAGCGCGGCGCTGAAGCTTTCTTT; V gene: TRBV28; clone size: .; J gene: TRBJ1-1; D gene: .
CDR3 protein: CASSSNQGQRKNYGYTF; CDR3 DNA: TGTGCCAGCAGCTCGAACCAAGGACAGCGTAAAAACTATGGCTACACCTTC; V gene: TRBV7-8; clone size: .; J gene: TRBJ1-2; D gene: .
CDR3 protein: CASSWVGTDYEQYF; CDR3 DNA: TGCGCCAGCAGCTGGGTCGGGACAGACTACGAGCAGTACTTC; V gene: TRBV5-1; clone size: .; J gene: TRBJ2-7; D gene: TRBD1
CDR3 protein: CSGRNRGIYGYTF; CDR3 DNA: TGCAGCGGTCGAAACAGGGGTATCTATGGCTACACCTTC; V gene: TRBV29-1; clone size: .; J gene: TRBJ1-2; D gene: TRBD1
CDR3 protein: CASSQEWQGQAENSPLHF; CDR3 DNA: TGCGCCAGCAGCCAAGAGTGGCAGGGACAGGCGGAGAATTCACCCCTCCACTTT; V gene: TRBV4-1; clone size: .; J gene: TRBJ1-6; D gene: TRBD1